What follows describes a single T cell receptor (beta chain). In this sample, this clonotype turned up a few times. The specificity of this receptor is unknown. One base away there is no much larger clone; base qualities are not given. Trimming at the junction amounts to 5 bases on V and 6 bases on J, and the germline ends lie 15 bases apart. CDR1 and CDR2 were assigned from the germline V gene as SGHTA and FQGNSA. The CDR3, from cysteine to phenylalanine, totals 14 residues. Of the read, only the CDR3 DNA is kept; its 42 bases are in frame from base 1. Donors were around 37 systemically healthy Caucasian individuals from Russia aged roughly 6 to 95 years. Approximately 9 milliliters of peripheral blood were collected from each donor into EDTA-treated Vacutainer tubes. Ficoll-Paque density-gradient centrifugation was used to isolate PBMCs, with at least 7 million obtained per sample. Trizol reagent was used to extract total RNA from the PBMCs, yielding at least 5.5 micrograms per sample. For every donor, flow cytometry on a PBMC aliquot measured the percentage of naive CD45RAhigh/CD27high T cells.

The protocol used for the library was 5' RACE. The sequencing machine was an Illumina HiSeq 2500. The second PCR ran for about 6 to 11 cycles and used a J-beta primer mix along with a sample-barcoded 5' primer. A unique molecular identifier was introduced onto each TCR beta cDNA molecule by a template-switch 5' adaptor carrying 12 random nucleotides. Each sample yielded at least 3 million CDR3-containing paired-end reads. First-strand cDNA synthesis was performed from all RNA using the Mint cDNA synthesis kit, with priming by a TRBC-specific oligonucleotide. After uracil-DNA glycosylase treatment, a first 18-cycle PCR used universal primers M1SS and BC2_uni_R on all cDNA. Under the source paper's analysis protocol: Normalization of each sample was performed by random selection of 1 million high-quality reads, each carrying a distinct molecular identifier. Instead of being binned into consensus sequences, reads that shared molecular identifiers were thrown out. MiTCR, set to a Q25 quality threshold and the strictest error-elimination algorithm, was used for CDR3 identification, clonotype clustering and error correction. Lower-bound total TCR beta diversity was estimated with a nonparametric unseen species model using Euler transformation. The public reads were run again by TCRdb, first through fastp at Q25 and then through MiXCR, and only productive beta chains were kept. Each entry is one CDR3 protein sequence, shown with its most common DNA and genes. Here the V and J calls rest on TCRdb's processing, not on the authors' analysis. The sample records 1.4 million to 1.5 million distinct CDR3 sequences, approximately 42% of which are singletons. The ten biggest clones cover roughly 8.2% of the sample.

These data are taken from a study of blood T cells in healthy people across ages (dated by TCRdb to between 2015 and 2016). At the level of the whole study: In model experiments, template switching captured roughly one uniquely barcoded TCR beta cDNA molecule for every two T cells. The study measured age-related changes in TCR beta repertoire diversity using deep sequencing normalized with unique cDNA molecular identifiers. The donors were divided into four age groups: young (average around 16 years), middle-aged (around 37), aged (around 59) and long-lived (roughly 86). Donors of different ages were randomly distributed across sequencing lanes to avoid experimental bias. Two additional independent replicas of 1 million unique cDNA reads from the same blood draw were analyzed for two donors (one aged 18 to 30 and one aged 80 or older).

The paper's findings and limits, for the study overall: Since profiling was done on bulk unsorted PBMCs, naive and antigen-experienced compartments could not be conclusively compared. Compared with the aged group, more naive CD4+ T cells, fewer expanded clones and increased TCR diversity were shown by the long-lived group, suggesting age selection. As age increased, observed TCR beta diversity per million T cells dropped in a roughly linear way, and a significant reduction was already evident by age roughly 40. The percentage of naive T cells measured by flow cytometry correlated strongly with observed TCR beta diversity. Estimates of total diversity based on one million sequenced T cells were considered lower bounds and underestimates. The CMV infection status of donors was not known, potentially confounding age-related changes in expanded clonotypes.

The sequence came from a woman aged 18-29 years in good health. The specimen was blood. Recombination joined TRBV7-2 with TRBJ2-3; the D gene cannot be named for sure. This receptor carries the CDR3 CASSDRPLVDTQYF. DNA sequence: TGTGCCAGCAGCGACCGACCCCTGGTGGATACGCAGTATTTT.